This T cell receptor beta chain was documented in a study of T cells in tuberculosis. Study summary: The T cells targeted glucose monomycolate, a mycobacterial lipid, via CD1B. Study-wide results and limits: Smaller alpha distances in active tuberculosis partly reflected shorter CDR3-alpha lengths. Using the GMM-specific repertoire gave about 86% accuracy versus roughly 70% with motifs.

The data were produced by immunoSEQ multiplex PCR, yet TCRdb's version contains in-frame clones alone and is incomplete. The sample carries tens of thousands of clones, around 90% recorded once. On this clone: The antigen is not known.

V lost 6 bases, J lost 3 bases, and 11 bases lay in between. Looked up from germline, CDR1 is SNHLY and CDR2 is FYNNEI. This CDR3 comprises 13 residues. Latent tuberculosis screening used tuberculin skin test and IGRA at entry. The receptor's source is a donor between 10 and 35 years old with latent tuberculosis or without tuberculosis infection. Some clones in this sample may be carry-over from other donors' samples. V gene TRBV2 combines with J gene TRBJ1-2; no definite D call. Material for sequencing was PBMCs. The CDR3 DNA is TGTGCCAGCAGGTCAGGTGAGTACTATGGCTACACCTTC. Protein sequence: CASRSGEYYGYTF.